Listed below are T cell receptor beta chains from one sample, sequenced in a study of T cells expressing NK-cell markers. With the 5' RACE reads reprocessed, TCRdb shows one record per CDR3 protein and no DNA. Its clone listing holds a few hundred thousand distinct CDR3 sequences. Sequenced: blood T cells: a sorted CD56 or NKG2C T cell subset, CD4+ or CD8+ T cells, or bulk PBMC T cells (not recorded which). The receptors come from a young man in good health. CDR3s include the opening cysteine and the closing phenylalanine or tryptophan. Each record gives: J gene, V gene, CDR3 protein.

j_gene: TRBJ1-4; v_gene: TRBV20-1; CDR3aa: CSAAIRSNEKLFF
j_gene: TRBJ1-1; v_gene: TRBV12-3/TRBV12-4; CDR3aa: CASTTGGSVNTEAFF
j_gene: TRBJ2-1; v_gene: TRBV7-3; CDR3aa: CASSLTGWDEQFF
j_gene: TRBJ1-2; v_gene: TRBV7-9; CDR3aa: CASSLAFETGGHGYTF
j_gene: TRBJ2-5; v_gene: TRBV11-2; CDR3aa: CASSLALARETQYF
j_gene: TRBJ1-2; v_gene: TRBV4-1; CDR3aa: CASSQGVARGTYGYTF
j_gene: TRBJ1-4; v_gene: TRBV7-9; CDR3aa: CASSLDRRSEKLFF
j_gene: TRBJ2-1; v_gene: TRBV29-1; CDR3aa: CSATQVHNEQFF
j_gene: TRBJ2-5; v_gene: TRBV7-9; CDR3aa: CASSEPSGRGETQYF
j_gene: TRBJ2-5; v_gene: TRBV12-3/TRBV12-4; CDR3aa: CASSAASIILNF
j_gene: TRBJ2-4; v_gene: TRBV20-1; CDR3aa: CSASPLTGQRPIAKNIQYF
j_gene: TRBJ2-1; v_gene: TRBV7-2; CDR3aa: CASSPRGVDAEQFF
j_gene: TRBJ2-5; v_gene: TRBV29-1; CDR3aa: CSVEDGGGVQETQYF
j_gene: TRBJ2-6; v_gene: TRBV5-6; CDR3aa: CASSFRASGANVLTF
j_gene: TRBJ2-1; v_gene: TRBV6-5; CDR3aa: CASSLQGFQYSEQFF
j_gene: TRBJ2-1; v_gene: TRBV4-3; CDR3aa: CASSQEAARTWVYEQFF
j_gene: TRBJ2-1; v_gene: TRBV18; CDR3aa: CASSPPNRVLYNEQFF
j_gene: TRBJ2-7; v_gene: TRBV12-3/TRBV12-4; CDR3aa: CASGGLTYEQYF
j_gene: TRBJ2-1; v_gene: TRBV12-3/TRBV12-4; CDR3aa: CASSPTVNSYNEQFF
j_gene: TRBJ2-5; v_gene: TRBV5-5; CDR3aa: CASTKGDYLSETQYF
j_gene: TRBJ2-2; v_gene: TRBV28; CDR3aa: CACTSVNTGELFF
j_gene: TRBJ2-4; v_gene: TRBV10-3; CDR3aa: CAISESGTGGNIQYF
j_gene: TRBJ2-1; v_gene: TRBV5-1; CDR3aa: CASSYTSYNEQFF
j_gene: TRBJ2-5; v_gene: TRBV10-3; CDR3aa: CAISESGQEETQYF
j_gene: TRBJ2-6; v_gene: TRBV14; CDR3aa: CASSQDLIWAAPGANVLTF
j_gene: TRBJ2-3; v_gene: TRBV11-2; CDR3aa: CASSLVAGGSTDTQYF
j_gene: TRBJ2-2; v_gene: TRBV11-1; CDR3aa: CASGKQSLDGELFF
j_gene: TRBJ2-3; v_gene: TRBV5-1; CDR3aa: CASRPPASTDTQYF
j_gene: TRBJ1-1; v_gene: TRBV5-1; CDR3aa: CASRTTGGHTEAFF
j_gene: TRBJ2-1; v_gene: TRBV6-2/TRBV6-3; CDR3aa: CASSYGDPSGSYNEQFF
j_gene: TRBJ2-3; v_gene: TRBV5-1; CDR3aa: CASSRRDRGTDTQYF
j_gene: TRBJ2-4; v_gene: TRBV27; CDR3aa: CATQGQGKNIQYF